This T cell receptor (beta chain) was identified during a study of spatial heterogeneity in lung cancer. Study details: Median follow-up for sequenced PBMC samples was about 2 years after resection, when such samples existed.

Germline V gene lookup returns CDR1 MNHEY and CDR2 SVGEGT. Trimming cost V 2 bases and J 2 bases; bases outside gene matches: 5. The CDR3 consists of 15 residues. This clonotype was observed many times. What it binds is unknown. Study-wide points: Compared with follow-up, resection was when ubiquitous expanded tumor TCRs appeared in blood more.

TCR cDNA molecules were tagged individually, and each one carried a unique molecular identifier. One entry per CDR3 protein results from TCRdb running MiXCR on the 5' RACE reads. The data show 15,000 to 20,000 distinct CDR3 sequences, roughly 6% seen once. Time point given: blood at routine non-recurrence follow-up after resection. Whole RNA, isolated from tumor, nontumor lung or frozen PBMC, was sequenced without prior sorting. Specimen: PBMCs, collected at follow-up. The TCR sequence derives from a male donor with early-stage non-small cell lung cancer. The gene calls are TRBV6-2 or TRBV6-3 and TRBJ1-2; the match to TRBD1 covers 7 bases. The CDR3 reads CASSYPMTGNYGYTF. DNA of the CDR3: TGTGCCAGCAGTTACCCTATGACAGGGAACTATGGCTACACCTTC.